A single sample gave rise to the 28 T cell receptor beta chains below, sequenced in a study of vaccination effects on CD4 cells after COVID-19. Method: immunoSEQ multiplex PCR; TCRdb's copy keeps in-frame clones and lacks some. Altogether 20,000 to 25,000 clones are present, about 63% being singletons, with the ten largest covering about 9.9%. Pools of viral peptides were used by the ViraFEST assay to expand antigen-specific CD4+ T cells ahead of sequencing. With 9 to 11 days of culture completed, CD4+ T cells were isolated. Vaccinees lacked prior SARS-CoV-2 infection and tested negative for nucleocapsid antibodies. The antigens of these receptors remain unknown. The input for sequencing was CD4+ T cells from PBMCs cultured with HCoV-NL63 spike peptides, taken before COVID-19 vaccination. The receptors stem from a human donor who received a COVID-19 vaccine.

This sequence joins TRBV10-3 and TRBJ2-7; 8 nucleotides line up with TRBD2. The CDR3 loop spans 16 amino acids. Germline V lookup: CDR1 ENHRY, CDR2 SYGVKD. The V and J ends lost 6 bases and 0 bases, in that order; junction bases with no gene match: 10. The CDR3 DNA sequence: TGTGCCATCAGCGAACGACTAGCGCGAAGCTCCTACGAGCAGTACTTC. This translates into CAISERLARSSYEQYF.

The J gene is TRBJ2-1, the V gene TRBV12-3 or TRBV12-4; D is ambiguous. V was shortened by 7 bases and J by 7 bases, with 14 bases between the two germline ends. The CDR3 runs 13 residues. The CDR3 sequence is CASKSPGANEQFF. CDR3 coding DNA: TGTGCCAGCAAATCGCCAGGAGCTAATGAGCAGTTCTTC.

This chain uses TRBV10-3 with TRBJ2-3, with 8 bases that match TRBD2. Germline values: CDR1 ENHRY, CDR2 SYGVKD. The V and J ends lost 6 bases and 8 bases, in that order; junction bases with no gene match: 7. This CDR3 contains 13 residues. The CDR3 spells CAIRITSGGTQYF. CDR3 DNA sequence: TGTGCCATCAGGATCACTAGCGGTGGTACGCAGTATTTT.

A few counts support this clone. The chain is built from TRBV5-1 and TRBJ2-3; tentative D call: TRBD1 (6 bases). Germline CDR1 is SGHRS and CDR2 is YFSETQ. The CDR3 is 14 amino acids. Trimming shortened V by 5 bases and J by 4 bases, and 14 bases separated the two germline ends. The CDR3 sequence: CASRTGPTSDTQYF. The CDR3 DNA follows: TGCGCCAGCAGAACAGGGCCTACCTCAGATACGCAGTATTTT. The full variable domain, in which reference TRBV5-1 and TRBJ2-3 provide the parts outside the CDR3, is KAGVTQTPRYLIKTRGQQVTLSCSPISGHRSVSWYQQTPGQGLQFLFEYFSETQRNKGNFPGRFSGRQFSNSRSEMNVSTLELGDSALYLCASRTGPTSDTQYFGPGTRLTVL.

J is TRBJ2-6 and V is TRBV7-6, with D unclear. The CDR3 has 17 amino acids. Germline values: CDR1 SGHVS, CDR2 FNYEAQ. Between the trimmed V and J ends, which lost 4 bases and 0 bases, there was a span of 13 bases. CDR3: CASSSGPLISGANVLTF. The CDR3, as DNA: TGTGCCAGCAGCTCCGGACCGCTCATCTCTGGGGCCAACGTCCTGACTTTC.

The J gene is TRBJ1-2, the V gene TRBV7-9, with 9 bases aligning to TRBD1. The V segment lost 8 bases and the J segment 5 bases; nucleotides outside the gene matches: 9. Per germline, CDR1 SEHNR and CDR2 FQNEAQ (reference sequence). The CDR3 totals 14 residues. CDR3 protein: CASSGTGSPYGYTF. The DNA of the CDR3 is TGTGCCAGCTCCGGGACAGGGTCGCCGTATGGCTACACCTTC.

The chain uses TRBV21-1 and TRBJ2-1; the tabulated D call, TRBD2, remains unverified against the DNA. TRBV21-1 is listed as a pseudogene. CDR3 length: 16 residues. CDR3 bases: TGTGCCAGCAGCAATTATTCGCTCCCTTTATCGGATGAGCAGTTCTTC. As protein: CASSNYSLPLSDEQFF.

This clone showed up just a few times. The J gene is TRBJ1-1, the V gene TRBV9, with D maybe TRBD1 (5 bases). CDR1 is SGDLS and CDR2 is YYNGEE in the germline V gene. Trimming took 0 bases from V and 4 from J, leaving 10 bases between them. The CDR3 is 14 residues long. The CDR3 bases are TGTGCCAGCAGCGTAGGACCCACAGGCACTGAAGCTTTCTTT. As protein: CASSVGPTGTEAFF.

J is TRBJ1-2 and V is TRBV4-1; weak D call: TRBD1 (5 bases). The V end was cut by 0 bases, the J end by 4 bases, with 15 bases between. The CDR3 length is 16 residues. The germline gives CDR1 MGHRA, CDR2 YSYEKL. The CDR3 bases are TGCGCCAGCAGCCAAGATGTTGCAGGGCGAAGCTATGGCTACACCTTC. Translation: CASSQDVAGRSYGYTF.

In this sample, this clone turned up once. The genes are TRBV19 and TRBJ1-1; 9 nucleotides agree with TRBD1. Trimming removed 10 bases from V and 4 bases from J; junction bases left unmatched: 19. This CDR3 region has 17 residues. Germline CDR1 and CDR2: LNHDA and SQIVND (reference sequence). CDR3 DNA: TGTGCCATCCGCGACCCACAGGGGGCTACTGCTCGCACTGAAGCTTTCTTT. It codes for CAIRDPQGATARTEAFF.

The rearrangement uses TRBV11-2 and TRBJ1-3; D unclear. The CDR3 spans 13 residues. Trimming removed 0 bases from V and 5 bases from J, with 5 bases in between. Germline lookup yields CDR1 SGHAT and CDR2 FQNNGV. In DNA, the CDR3 is TGTGCCAGCAGCTTAGAACAGCGAAACACCATATATTTT. Protein: CASSLEQRNTIYF.

In this sample, this clone turned up a few times. The rearrangement links TRBV6-4 to TRBJ2-2, with TRBD1 identical over 10 bases. This CDR3 has 19 amino acids. J gave up 0 bases and V 8 bases, and 15 bases lay outside the gene matches. Germline-derived CDR1 and CDR2 are MRHNA and SNTAGT. The CDR3, as DNA: TGTGCCAGCGATATCCGGGACAGGGGTTTATTCGCGAACACCGGGGAGCTGTTTTTT. Encoded protein: CASDIRDRGLFANTGELFF.

This clone has only a few counts. This sequence joins TRBV10-3 and TRBJ1-5; a possible D gene is TRBD1 (5 bases). Deletions cut 4 bases from V and 1 base from J, with 11 bases between. Germline CDR1 and CDR2: ENHRY and SYGVKD. CDR3 length equals 15 residues. In DNA, the CDR3 is TGTGCCATCAGTGCGCAGGGAGGAAGCAATCAGCCCCAGCATTTT. Amino acid sequence: CAISAQGGSNQPQHF.

The chain has TRBV6-6 and TRBJ2-4, with D unclear. The CDR3 is 15 amino acids. CDR1 and CDR2 from the germline V gene are MNHNY and SVGAGI (reference sequence). The V end was cut by 6 bases, the J end by 1 base, with 13 bases between. The CDR3 DNA follows: TGTGCCAGCAGCTCCCCGATTGGGGCCAAAAACATTCAGTACTTC. Translating gives CASSSPIGAKNIQYF.

The J gene is TRBJ2-7, the V gene TRBV2; 10 bases line up with TRBD1. CDR1 and CDR2 (germline): SNHLY, FYNNEI. V lost 7 bases, J lost 4 bases, and 7 bases stayed unmatched. This CDR3 contains 14 residues. CDR3 sequence (DNA): TGTGCCAGCACCAGGGACAGGGGCCCGTACGAGCAGTACTTC. Its translation: CASTRDRGPYEQYF.

This chain uses TRBV25-1 with TRBJ2-3; D call uncertain. Germline-derived CDR1 and CDR2 are MGHDK and SYGVNS. Trimming removed 4 bases from V and 0 bases from J, with 11 bases in between. The CDR3 is made up of 15 amino acids. The CDR3 loop is CASSGLSFSTDTQYF. CDR3 DNA sequence: TGTGCCAGCAGTGGACTCTCGTTCAGCACAGATACGCAGTATTTT.

The chain employs TRBV10-3 and TRBJ2-1, with D perhaps matching TRBD2 (5 bases). V was shortened by 10 bases and J by 3 bases, with 16 bases between the two germline ends. This CDR3 contains 14 residues. Germline loops: CDR1 ENHRY, CDR2 SYGVKD. CDR3 in amino acids: CATLTGTVYNEQFF. CDR3 DNA: TGTGCCACCCTAACGGGAACAGTCTACAATGAGCAGTTCTTC.

The chain joins TRBV9 to TRBJ1-4, with 9 positions matching TRBD1. V shed 2 bases, J shed 10 bases, and the junction held 6 bases outside the gene matches. CDR1 SGDLS and CDR2 YYNGEE come from the germline V gene. The CDR3 covers 14 residues. The CDR3 spells CASSVGDRARKLFF. The DNA for the CDR3 is TGTGCCAGCAGCGTTGGGGACAGGGCCAGAAAACTGTTTTTT.

This chain uses TRBV2 with TRBJ1-1; no reliable D call. This CDR3 is built from 12 residues. Trimming took 4 bases from V and 8 from J, leaving 11 bases between them. Germline V lookup: CDR1 SNHLY, CDR2 FYNNEI. The CDR3 DNA reads as TGTGCCAGCAGTGCTCAGGCGTCAGAAGCTTTCTTT. Its protein product is CASSAQASEAFF.

The chain employs TRBV11-2 and TRBJ2-7; the match to TRBD2 covers 11 bases. CDR1 SGHAT and CDR2 FQNNGV come from the germline V gene. This CDR3 is 16 amino acids long. The V and J ends lost 6 bases and 0 bases, in that order; junction bases with no gene match: 7. Written as DNA, the CDR3 is TGTGCCAGCAGAACCACTAGCGGGGGAAGCTCCTACGAGCAGTACTTC. Amino acid sequence: CASRTTSGGSSYEQYF.

The rearrangement uses TRBV19 and TRBJ2-1, with 14 nucleotides matching TRBD2. The CDR3 has 16 residues. CDR1 LNHDA and CDR2 SQIVND come from the germline V gene (reference sequence). V shed 7 bases and J 0 bases; nucleotides not matched to a gene: 2. The CDR3 loop is CASTGTSGSSYNEQFF. CDR3 sequence (DNA): TGTGCCAGTACCGGGACTAGCGGGAGCTCCTACAATGAGCAGTTCTTC.

This sequence joins TRBV29-1 and TRBJ1-5; 9 bases fit TRBD1. The CDR3 is 15 residues long. Per the germline V gene, CDR1 is SQVTM and CDR2 is ANQGSEA. The junction had 9 bases not matched to a gene; V was cut back by 7 bases and J by 2 bases. CDR3 residues: CSATLDRGGNQPQHF. CDR3 sequence (DNA): TGCAGCGCCACCCTGGACAGGGGCGGCAATCAGCCCCAGCATTTT.

The chain combines TRBV19 with TRBJ2-7, with TRBD2 matching over 12 bases. In germline, CDR1 is LNHDA, CDR2 SQIVND (reference sequence). This CDR3 comprises 21 residues. The ends lost 8 bases at V and 4 bases at J; junction bases unmatched: 27. CDR3 in DNA: TGTGCCAGTGCCGCGGGACAGGGTCCCGGGACTAGCGGGCGACGGCGGTACGAGCAGTACTTC. It translates to CASAAGQGPGTSGRRRYEQYF.

This clone was detected once. The V call is TRBV18, the J call TRBJ1-2; 9 bases line up with TRBD1. The CDR3 covers 14 residues. With 3 bases clipped from V and 4 bases from J, the junction kept 3 bases outside the gene matches. CDR1 and CDR2 (germline): KGHSH, LQKENI. CDR3 nucleotides: TGTGCCAGCTCACCTACGGACAGGGGCTATGGCTACACCTTC. It is translated as CASSPTDRGYGYTF.

The genes are TRBV7-2 and TRBJ2-7, with TRBD2 matching over 8 bases. This CDR3 has 16 residues. Germline CDR1 reads SGHTA; CDR2 reads FQGNSA. J was trimmed by 4 bases and V by 4 bases; bases with no gene match: 12. CDR3 bases: TGTGCCAGCAGCTCGAGGTCAGCGGGAGATAGGTACGAGCAGTACTTC. It is translated as CASSSRSAGDRYEQYF.

V is TRBV15 and J is TRBJ1-5, with D unresolved. V was pared by 1 base and J by 1 base, with 14 bases between. This CDR3 region has 17 residues. The germline V gene encodes CDR1 LNHNV and CDR2 YYDKDF (reference sequence). The chain's CDR3 is CATSRGFKGGSNQPQHF. CDR3 sequence (DNA): TGTGCCACCAGCAGAGGATTTAAGGGCGGGAGCAATCAGCCCCAGCATTTT.

This clone was seen more than once but under ten times. The V gene is TRBV9, the J gene TRBJ2-2, with D maybe TRBD2 (6 bases). The CDR3 contains 17 residues. Germline V gene lookup returns CDR1 SGDLS and CDR2 YYNGEE. V lost 0 bases and J 1 base, leaving 13 bases between the germline ends. DNA of the CDR3: TGTGCCAGCAGCGTAGCGGTAGCGGCAAAGAACACCGGGGAGCTGTTTTTT. The encoded protein is CASSVAVAAKNTGELFF.

The chain links TRBV10-1 to TRBJ1-3, with D hard to call. The CDR3 contains 12 residues. Germline V gene lookup returns CDR1 WNHNN and CDR2 SYGVQD (reference sequence). V was trimmed by 5 bases and J by 7 bases, leaving 9 bases between them. CDR3 DNA sequence: TGCGCCAGCAGTCTGGACGGGAACACCATATATTTT. Encoded protein: CASSLDGNTIYF.